The 8 T cell receptor beta chains below all came from one sample that was sequenced in a study of early T cells in non-severe SARS-CoV-2 infection. A single record per CDR3 protein comes from TCRdb applying MiXCR to the 5' RACE reads. Counted here are fewer than 40,000 distinct CDR3 sequences, roughly 6.6% occurring once; the ten biggest clones make up about 3%. Sequenced input: whole blood. The receptors originated from an adult who was a healthcare worker with PCR-confirmed SARS-CoV-2 infection or an uninfected control (not recorded which).

This clonotype was seen ten or more times. The rearrangement links TRBV7-3 to TRBJ1-1; the match to TRBD1 covers 7 bases. V gave up 5 bases and J gave up 8 bases; unmatched junction bases: 5. The CDR3 sequence is 12 residues long. Germline values: CDR1 SGHTA, CDR2 FQGTGA. For the CDR3, the DNA is TGTGCCAGCAGCCCTTCGGGACAGGAAGCTTTCTTT. This gives the protein CASSPSGQEAFF.

This clonotype was counted only a few times. The V and J genes are TRBV29-1 and TRBJ2-7; 8 bases are shared with TRBD1. The V gene's germline CDR1 is SQVTM and CDR2 ANQGSEA. J gave up 3 bases and V 4 bases, and 5 bases lay outside the gene matches. The CDR3 totals 13 residues. CDR3 coding DNA: TGCAGCGTTGTGAAGACAGGGGTCTACGAGCAGTACTTC. Translating gives CSVVKTGVYEQYF.

This clonotype was counted at least ten times. The chain joins TRBV6-2 or TRBV6-3 to TRBJ1-3; D gene uncertain. The V gene lost 6 bases and the J gene lost 2 bases, with 23 bases spanning the gap. The V gene's germline CDR1 is MNHEY and CDR2 SVGEGT. The CDR3 runs to 18 residues. The CDR3 DNA reads TGTGCCAGCAGCCAACCGACCTTCCGGGCGACGCCTGGAAACACCATATATTTT. Amino acid sequence: CASSQPTFRATPGNTIYF.

This clonotype has at least ten counts. The junction differs from germline at one of its ends, possibly a read error. The V gene is TRBV12-3 or TRBV12-4, the J gene TRBJ1-5; no reliable D call. This CDR3 comprises 17 residues. Here the CDR3 DNA reads TGTGCCAGCAGTTTATCGTTCCGTCTTAGCCCGAATCGGCCCCAGCATTTT. It encodes CASSLSFRLSPNRPQHF.

This clonotype was observed many times. The gene calls are TRBV20-1 and TRBJ2-1; tentatively, D is TRBD2 (6 bases). The CDR3 is made up of 13 amino acids. From germline, CDR1 is DFQATT and CDR2 SNEGSKA (reference sequence). Trimming cost V 6 bases and J 6 bases, with 15 bases left between them. The CDR3 protein is CSARGVRSNEQFF. The CDR3 coding sequence is TGCAGTGCCCGCGGGGTTCGAAGCAATGAGCAGTTCTTC.

By sample fraction, this clonotype is medium-sized. This chain uses TRBV7-9 with TRBJ1-6; D not resolved. V gave up 5 bases and J gave up 0 bases, with 14 bases separating them. The CDR3 totals 17 residues. The V gene's germline CDR1 is SEHNR and CDR2 FQNEAQ (reference sequence). The CDR3 is CASSNSLGSSYNSPLHF. The DNA for the CDR3 is TGTGCCAGCAGCAATAGTCTGGGGAGCTCCTATAATTCACCCCTCCACTTT.

This clonotype appeared many times. The chain employs TRBV10-3 and TRBJ2-7; D is undetermined. V was shortened by 2 bases and J by 6 bases, with 11 bases between the two germline ends. Germline CDR1 is ENHRY and CDR2 is SYGVKD. The CDR3 length is 13 residues. The CDR3 DNA reads TGTGCCATCAGTGAGGAGGTATTGGGCGAGCAGTACTTC. Translation gives CAISEEVLGEQYF.

The CDR3 DNA reads as TGCGCCAGCAGCCCCAAGGAGGGCGGGAGTATAAATGAGCAGTTCTTC. It codes for CASSPKEGGSINEQFF. This chain connects TRBV5-1 to TRBJ2-1; 7 nucleotides align to TRBD2. Trimming removed 4 bases from V and 7 bases from J; junction bases left unmatched: 14. The CDR3 runs 16 residues. CDR1 is SGHRS, CDR2 YFSETQ, per germline.